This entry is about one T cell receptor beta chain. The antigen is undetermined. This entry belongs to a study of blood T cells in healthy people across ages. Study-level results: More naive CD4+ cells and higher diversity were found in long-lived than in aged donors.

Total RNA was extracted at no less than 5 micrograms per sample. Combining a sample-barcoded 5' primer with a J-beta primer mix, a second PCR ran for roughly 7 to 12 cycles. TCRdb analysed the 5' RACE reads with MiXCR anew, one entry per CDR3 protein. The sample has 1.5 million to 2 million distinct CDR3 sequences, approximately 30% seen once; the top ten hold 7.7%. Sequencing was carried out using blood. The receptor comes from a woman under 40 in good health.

DNA of the CDR3: TGTGCCAGCAGTTTATGGATCTCCGATACGCAGTATTTT. Amino acid sequence: CASSLWISDTQYF. J is TRBJ2-3 and V is TRBV27; D is uncertain. The germline CDR1 and CDR2 sequences are MNHEY and SMNVEV (reference sequence). CDR3 size: 13 residues. Trimming removed 1 base from V and 6 bases from J, with 8 bases in between.